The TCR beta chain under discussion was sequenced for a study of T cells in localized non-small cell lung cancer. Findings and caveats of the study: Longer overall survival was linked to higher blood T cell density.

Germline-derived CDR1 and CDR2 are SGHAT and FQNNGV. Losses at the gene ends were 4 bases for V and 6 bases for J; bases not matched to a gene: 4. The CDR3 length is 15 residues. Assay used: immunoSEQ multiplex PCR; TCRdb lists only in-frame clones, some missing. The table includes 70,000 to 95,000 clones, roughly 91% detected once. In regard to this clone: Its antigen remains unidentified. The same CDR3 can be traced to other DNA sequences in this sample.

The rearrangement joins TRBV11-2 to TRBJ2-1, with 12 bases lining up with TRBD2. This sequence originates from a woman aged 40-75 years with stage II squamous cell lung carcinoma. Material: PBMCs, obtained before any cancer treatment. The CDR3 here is CASSSRTSGTNEQFF. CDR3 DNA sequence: TGTGCCAGCAGCTCCCGGACTAGCGGGACCAATGAGCAGTTCTTC. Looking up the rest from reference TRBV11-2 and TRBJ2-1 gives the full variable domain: EAGVAQSPRYKIIEKRQSVAFWCNPISGHATLYWYQQILGQGPKLLIQFQNNGVVDDSQLPKDRFSAERLKGVDSTLKIQPAKLEDSAVYLCASSSRTSGTNEQFFGPGTRLTVL.